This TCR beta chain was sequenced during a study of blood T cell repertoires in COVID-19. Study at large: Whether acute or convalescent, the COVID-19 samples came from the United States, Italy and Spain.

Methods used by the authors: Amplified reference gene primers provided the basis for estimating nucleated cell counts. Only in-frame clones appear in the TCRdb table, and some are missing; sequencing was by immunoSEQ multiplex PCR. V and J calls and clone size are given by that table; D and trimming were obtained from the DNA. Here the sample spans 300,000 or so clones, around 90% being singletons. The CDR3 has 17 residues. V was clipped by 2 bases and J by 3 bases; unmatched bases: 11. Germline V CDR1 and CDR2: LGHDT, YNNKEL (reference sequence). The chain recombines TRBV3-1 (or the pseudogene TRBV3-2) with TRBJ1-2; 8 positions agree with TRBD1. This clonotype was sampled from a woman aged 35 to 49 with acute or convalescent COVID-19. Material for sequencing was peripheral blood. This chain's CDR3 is CASSQSSGGAFDYGYTF. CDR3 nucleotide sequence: TGTGCCAGCAGCCAATCATCAGGGGGCGCCTTCGACTATGGCTACACCTTC.